This TCR beta chain emerged from a study of cytomegalovirus exposure and HLA in healthy donors. Study findings and constraints: Three CMV-associated chains were confirmed in vitro to be specific for CMV antigens.

Comment on this clone: The antigen is unknown.

The germline gives CDR1 MNHEY, CDR2 SMNVEV (reference sequence). This CDR3 contains 15 residues. The trim removed 4 bases at V and 3 bases at J, leaving 8 bases unmatched. Both 60 Vbeta primers and 13 Jbeta primers went into the PCR. Profiling relied on immunoSEQ multiplex PCR, and the TCRdb table lists in-frame clones only, not all of them. The table has fewer than 150,000 clones, about four fifths seen once. This sequence originates from a man aged 30-40 years in good health and CMV-seronegative. V usage is TRBV27 and J usage is TRBJ2-7, with TRBD2 matching 8 bases. The sequenced sample consisted of PBMCs. CDR3: CASSSRTGTSYEQYF. The CDR3 DNA follows: TGTGCCAGCAGTTCGCGTACCGGGACTAGCTACGAGCAGTACTTC.